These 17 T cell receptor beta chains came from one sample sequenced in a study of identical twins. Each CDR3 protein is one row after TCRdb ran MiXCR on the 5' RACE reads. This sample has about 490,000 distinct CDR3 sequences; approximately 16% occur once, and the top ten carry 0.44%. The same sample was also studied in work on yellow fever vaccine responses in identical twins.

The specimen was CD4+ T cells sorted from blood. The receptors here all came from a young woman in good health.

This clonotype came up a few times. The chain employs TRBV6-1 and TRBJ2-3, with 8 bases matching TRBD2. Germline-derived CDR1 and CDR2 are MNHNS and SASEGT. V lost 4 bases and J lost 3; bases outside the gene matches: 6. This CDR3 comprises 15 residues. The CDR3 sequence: CASSGRGGGTDTQYF. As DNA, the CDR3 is TGTGCCAGCAGTGGACGAGGCGGGGGGACAGATACGCAGTATTTT.

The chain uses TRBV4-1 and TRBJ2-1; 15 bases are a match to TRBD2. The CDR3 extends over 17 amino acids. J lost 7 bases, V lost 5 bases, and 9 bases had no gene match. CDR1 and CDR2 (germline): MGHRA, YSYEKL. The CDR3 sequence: CASSAGTSGGTVNEQFF. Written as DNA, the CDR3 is TGCGCCAGCAGCGCCGGGACTAGCGGGGGGACAGTTAATGAGCAGTTCTTC.

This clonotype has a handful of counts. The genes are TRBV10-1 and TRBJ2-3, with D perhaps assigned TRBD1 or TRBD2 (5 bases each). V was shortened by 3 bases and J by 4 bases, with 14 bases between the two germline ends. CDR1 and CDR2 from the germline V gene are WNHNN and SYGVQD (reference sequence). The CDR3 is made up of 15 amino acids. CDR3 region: CASSEEGTGADTQYF. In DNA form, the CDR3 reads TGCGCCAGCAGTGAAGAGGGGACGGGTGCAGATACGCAGTATTTT.

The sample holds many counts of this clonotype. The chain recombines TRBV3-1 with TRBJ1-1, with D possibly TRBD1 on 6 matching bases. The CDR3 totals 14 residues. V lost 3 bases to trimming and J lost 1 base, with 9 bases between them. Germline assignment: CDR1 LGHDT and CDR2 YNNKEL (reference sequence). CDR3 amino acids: CASSQIQGNTEAFF. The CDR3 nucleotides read TGTGCCAGCAGCCAGATACAGGGGAACACTGAAGCTTTCTTT.

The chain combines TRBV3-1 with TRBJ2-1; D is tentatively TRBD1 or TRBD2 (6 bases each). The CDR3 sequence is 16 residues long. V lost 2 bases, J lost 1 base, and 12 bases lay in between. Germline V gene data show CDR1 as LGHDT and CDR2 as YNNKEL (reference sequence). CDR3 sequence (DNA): TGTGCCAGCAGCCAAAGGGGGGACGGATCCTACAATGAGCAGTTCTTC. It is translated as CASSQRGDGSYNEQFF.

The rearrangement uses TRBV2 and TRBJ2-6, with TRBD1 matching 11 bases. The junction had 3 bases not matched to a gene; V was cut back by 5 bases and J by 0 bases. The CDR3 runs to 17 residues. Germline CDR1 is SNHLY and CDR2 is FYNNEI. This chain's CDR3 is CASSTGTGGSGANVLTF. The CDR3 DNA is TGTGCCAGCAGTACCGGGACAGGGGGCTCTGGGGCCAACGTCCTGACTTTC.

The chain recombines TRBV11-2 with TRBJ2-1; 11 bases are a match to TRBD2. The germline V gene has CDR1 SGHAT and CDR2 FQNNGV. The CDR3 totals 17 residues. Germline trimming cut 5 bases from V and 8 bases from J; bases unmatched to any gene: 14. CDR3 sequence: CASSPVPSGGLRYEQFF. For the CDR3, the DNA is TGTGCCAGCAGCCCAGTCCCTAGCGGGGGGCTCAGGTATGAGCAGTTCTTC.

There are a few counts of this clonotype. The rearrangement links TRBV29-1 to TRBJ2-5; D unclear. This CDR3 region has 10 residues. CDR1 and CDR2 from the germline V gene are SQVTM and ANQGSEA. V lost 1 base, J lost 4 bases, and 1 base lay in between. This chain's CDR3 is CSVEVETQYF. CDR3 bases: TGCAGCGTTGAAGTAGAGACCCAGTACTTC.

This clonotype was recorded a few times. Written as DNA, the CDR3 is TGTGCCAGCAGCTGGGGGGCCCTGATCACTGAAGCTTTCTTT. Amino acids: CASSWGALITEAFF. The chain employs TRBV5-6 and TRBJ1-1, with D possibly being TRBD1 (6 bases). Trimming left V 3 bases short and J 4 bases short, with 13 bases between. Germline V CDR1 and CDR2: SGHDT, YYEEEE. CDR3 length equals 14 residues.

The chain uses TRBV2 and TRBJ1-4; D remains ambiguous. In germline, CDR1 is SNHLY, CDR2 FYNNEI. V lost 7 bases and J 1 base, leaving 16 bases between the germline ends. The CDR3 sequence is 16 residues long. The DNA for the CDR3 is TGTGCCAGCACACCCAGTTGGGTGAGAACTAATGAAAAACTGTTTTTT. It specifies CASTPSWVRTNEKLFF.

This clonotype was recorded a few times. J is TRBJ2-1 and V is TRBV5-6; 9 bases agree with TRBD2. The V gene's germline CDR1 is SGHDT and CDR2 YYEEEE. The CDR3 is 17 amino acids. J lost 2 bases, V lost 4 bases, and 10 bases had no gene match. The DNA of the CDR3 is TGTGCCAGCAGCCCTCGACTAGCGGAGCCCCCCTACAATGAGCAGTTCTTC. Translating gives CASSPRLAEPPYNEQFF.

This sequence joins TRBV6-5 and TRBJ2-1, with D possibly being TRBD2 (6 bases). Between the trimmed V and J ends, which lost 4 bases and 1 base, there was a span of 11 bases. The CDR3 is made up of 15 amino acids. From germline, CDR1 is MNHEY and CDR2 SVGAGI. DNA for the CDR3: TGTGCCAGCAGTTCCCCCGGGGGTTCCTACAATGAGCAGTTCTTC. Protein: CASSSPGGSYNEQFF.

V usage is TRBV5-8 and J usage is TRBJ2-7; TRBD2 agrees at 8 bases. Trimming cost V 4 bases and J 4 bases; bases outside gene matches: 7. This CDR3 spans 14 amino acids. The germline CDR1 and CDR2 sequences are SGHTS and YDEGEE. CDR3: CASSAGSGGYEQYV. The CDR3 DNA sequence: TGTGCCAGCAGCGCGGGCAGCGGGGGATACGAGCAGTACGTC.

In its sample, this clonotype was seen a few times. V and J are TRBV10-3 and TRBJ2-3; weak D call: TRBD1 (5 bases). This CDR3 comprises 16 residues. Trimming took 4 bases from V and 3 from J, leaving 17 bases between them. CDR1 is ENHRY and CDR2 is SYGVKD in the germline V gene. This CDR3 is CAISGSITTVTDTQYF. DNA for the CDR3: TGTGCCATCAGTGGGTCCATAACGACAGTGACAGATACGCAGTATTTT.

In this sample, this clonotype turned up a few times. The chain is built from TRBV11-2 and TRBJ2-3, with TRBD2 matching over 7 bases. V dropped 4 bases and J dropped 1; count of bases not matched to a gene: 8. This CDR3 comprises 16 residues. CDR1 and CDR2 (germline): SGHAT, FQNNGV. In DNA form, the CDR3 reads TGTGCCAGCAGCTCGCTAGCGGAGAGAGGCACAGATACGCAGTATTTT. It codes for CASSSLAERGTDTQYF.

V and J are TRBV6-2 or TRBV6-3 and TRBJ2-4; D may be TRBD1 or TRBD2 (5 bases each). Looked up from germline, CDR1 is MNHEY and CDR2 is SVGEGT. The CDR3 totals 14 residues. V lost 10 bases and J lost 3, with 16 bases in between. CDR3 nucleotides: TGTGCCACAAACAGGAGGACCTACAAAAACATTCAGTACTTC. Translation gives CATNRRTYKNIQYF.

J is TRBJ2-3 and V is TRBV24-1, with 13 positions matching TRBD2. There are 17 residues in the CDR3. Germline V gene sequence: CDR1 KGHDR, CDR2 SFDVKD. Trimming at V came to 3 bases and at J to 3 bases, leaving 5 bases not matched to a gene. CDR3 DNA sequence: TGTGCCACCAGTGATAGGACTAGCGGGGGATTAACAGATACGCAGTATTTT. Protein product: CATSDRTSGGLTDTQYF.